This T cell receptor beta chain was obtained from a study of early T cells in non-severe SARS-CoV-2 infection listed by TCRdb under 2021. Looking at the study overall: Bulk RNA from unsorted whole blood was used for TCR sequencing, so alpha and beta chains could not be paired. On the study overall, not on this receptor specifically: VDJdb matching was skewed toward anti-spike CD8 responses and likely underestimated virus-specific expansions by missing private and CD4 specificities.

Ten or more counts support this clonotype. This receptor's antigen is unknown. There are no base qualities to consult, and no much larger clone falls within one base. Set within a cohort of healthcare workers in London, UK, this nested case-control study involved weekly PCR testing of nasopharyngeal swabs along with blood sampling. Healthcare workers were recruited during the week of the UK lockdown, between 23 and 31 March 2020, and followed weekly for up to about 15 weeks. The library was built by means of 5' RACE. TCRdb lists the instrument as NextSeq 500. In the TCR library protocol, unique molecular identifiers were attached to individual cDNA molecules to correct for PCR bias and sequencing error. Both TCR alpha and beta chains were sequenced, and tight co-correlation was observed between alpha and beta sequence abundances in each sample. The original pipeline was this. Decombinator V4 was used to perform V gene, J gene and CDR3 annotation of TCR sequences. TCRs were defined as expanded if a significant change between any two time points was detected under a Poisson model with p below 0.0001. TCR abundances were normalised to the total number of TCRs sequenced per sample and expressed as counts per million. VDJdb, accessed on 1 November 2021, was searched for TCRs annotated for CMV, EBV and SARS-CoV-2, and TCRs annotated for more than one antigen were excluded. TCRdb reprocessing: public reads trimmed at Q25 with fastp, clones called with MiXCR, in-frame beta chains kept. Every distinct CDR3 protein forms one entry, paired with its most common genes and DNA. TCRdb assigned the V and J calls; the authors' analysis was not used. Across this sample there are roughly 120,000 distinct CDR3 sequences, with approximately 15% seen only once. The ten largest clones add up to roughly 22% of the sample.

Sequences were obtained from whole blood. This clonotype was obtained from an adult who was a healthcare worker with PCR-confirmed SARS-CoV-2 infection or an uninfected control (not recorded which).

The bases are TGTGCCAGCAGTGGACAGGGTACCTACGAGCAGTACTTC. Translated, it reads CASSGQGTYEQYF. The chain links TRBV2 with TRBJ2-7, with 7 bases in between that match TRBD1. The germline V gene sets CDR1 to SNHLY and CDR2 to FYNNEI. The CDR3 holds 13 amino acids from the cysteine to the phenylalanine. Just the 39-base CDR3 DNA is kept, in frame starting at base 1. Trimming takes 4 bases off V and 2 bases off J; junction bases not matched to a gene: 2.